A selection of T cell receptor beta chains follows, all from one sample in a study of cytomegalovirus exposure and HLA in healthy donors. The table came from immunoSEQ multiplex PCR; TCRdb's copy has only in-frame clones and leaves some out. The sample includes around 210,000 clones, about 85% of them seen just once. Sequenced material: PBMCs. The source is a girl aged 2 to 10 in good health and CMV-seronegative. Both conserved end residues are part of each CDR3. A D gene is named only where the DNA matches it firmly. Some rows mark clone size as missing; the rest say once, few, many or name a class of expanded clone.

v_gene	j_gene	len	abundance	d_gene	CDR3aa	CDR3nt
TRBV7-9	TRBJ2-2	13	NA	NA	CASSRTSEGELFF	TGTGCCAGCAGCCGGACAAGCGAAGGGGAGCTGTTTTTT
TRBV6-5	TRBJ2-1	15	NA	TRBD2	CASSYKLAGRGEQFF	TGTGCCAGCAGTTACAAACTAGCGGGAAGGGGGGAGCAGTTCTTC
TRBV10-3	TRBJ1-1	13	NA	TRBD1	CAISGGQGTEAFF	TGTGCCATCAGTGGGGGACAGGGGACTGAAGCTTTCTTT
TRBV7-2	TRBJ1-2	15	NA	NA	CASSRRTAPNYGYTF	TGTGCCAGCAGCCGCAGGACAGCCCCTAACTATGGCTACACCTTC
TRBV11-3	TRBJ2-1	18	NA	TRBD1	CASSLVGQGSTSYNEQFF	TGTGCCAGCAGCTTAGTCGGACAGGGATCCACCTCCTACAATGAGCAGTTCTTC
TRBV5-4	TRBJ1-4	15	few	NA	CASSLGGGDNEKLFF	TGTGCCAGCAGCTTGGGTGGCGGGGACAATGAAAAACTGTTTTTT
TRBV19	TRBJ1-2	15	NA	NA	CATQTGGGGNYGYTF	TGTGCCACCCAAACGGGAGGGGGAGGTAACTATGGCTACACCTTC
TRBV6-6	TRBJ2-7	14	few	NA	CASSQTGRAYEQYF	TGTGCCAGCAGTCAAACAGGGCGTGCCTACGAGCAGTACTTC
TRBV5-1	TRBJ2-3	14	NA	NA	CASAGRGSTDTQYF	TGCGCCAGCGCGGGGCGCGGGAGCACAGATACGCAGTATTTT
TRBV6-5	TRBJ2-1	14	NA	NA	CASRKRSSYNEQFF	TGTGCCAGCAGGAAGCGGAGCTCCTACAATGAGCAGTTCTTC
TRBV7-2	TRBJ1-3	17	NA	NA	CASSFRRPLSSGNTIYF	TGTGCCAGCAGCTTTCGCAGGCCCCTTTCCTCTGGAAACACCATATATTTT
TRBV5-1	TRBJ2-1	16	NA	TRBD1	CASSLEGGRGRSEQFF	TGCGCCAGCAGCTTGGAAGGCGGCAGGGGGAGATCTGAGCAGTTCTTC
TRBV5-4	TRBJ1-6	17	NA	NA	CASSLAGGSSYNSPLHF	TGTGCCAGCAGCTTGGCGGGGGGGAGCTCCTATAATTCACCCCTCCACTTT
TRBV6-5	TRBJ2-7	14	NA	NA	CASSRAGQSYEQYF	TGTGCCAGCAGTAGGGCCGGACAGAGTTACGAGCAGTACTTC
TRBV9	TRBJ1-2	15	NA	NA	CASSVGVEGNYGYTF	TGTGCCAGCAGCGTAGGGGTAGAGGGCAACTATGGCTACACCTTC
TRBV18	TRBJ2-5	13	NA	NA	CASSPGLQETQYF	TGTGCCAGCTCACCGGGGCTCCAAGAGACCCAGTACTTC
TRBV5-1	TRBJ2-3	17	NA	NA	CASSDPGGQVFTDTQYF	TGCGCCAGCAGCGATCCGGGGGGACAGGTGTTCACAGATACGCAGTATTTT
TRBV5-1	TRBJ1-3	12	NA	TRBD1	CASSPGQVPIYF	TGCGCCAGCAGCCCCGGACAGGTCCCCATATATTTT
TRBV5-6	TRBJ2-1	17	NA	TRBD1	CASSFSSGGEMRWEQFF	TGTGCCAGCAGCTTCTCCTCAGGGGGCGAAATGAGGTGGGAGCAGTTCTTC
TRBV2	TRBJ2-7	14	NA	TRBD1	CASIRDRASYEQYF	TGTGCCAGCATAAGGGACAGGGCGTCCTACGAGCAGTACTTC
TRBV5-1	TRBJ1-4	14	NA	TRBD1	CASSLQGGVEKLFF	TGCGCCAGCAGCTTACAGGGGGGGGTCGAAAAACTGTTTTTT
TRBV9	TRBJ2-3	16	NA	TRBD2	CASNRREGTGTDTQYF	TGTGCCAGCAACCGTAGGGAGGGGACGGGCACAGATACGCAGTATTTT
TRBV12-1	TRBJ2-1	15	NA	NA	CASSHGTGADNEQFF	TGTGCCAGCAGCCACGGGACAGGGGCGGACAATGAGCAGTTCTTC
TRBV9	TRBJ2-2	15	NA	NA	CASSVGRGNTGELFF	TGTGCCAGCAGCGTGGGCAGGGGTAACACCGGGGAGCTGTTTTTT
TRBV19	TRBJ1-4	15	NA	NA	CASSIWRGDNEKLFF	TGTGCCAGTAGTATATGGCGGGGGGATAATGAAAAACTGTTTTTT
TRBV7-9	TRBJ1-3	16	NA	NA	CASSSGLLGSGNTIYF	TGTGCCAGCAGCTCGGGACTTCTTGGCTCTGGAAACACCATATATTTT
TRBV6-1	TRBJ2-3	13	NA	TRBD1	CASGQAGTDTQYF	TGTGCCAGCGGACAGGCGGGCACAGATACGCAGTATTTT
TRBV6-1	TRBJ2-1	15	NA	TRBD1	CASSEVDRGMNEQFF	TGTGCCAGCAGTGAAGTCGACAGGGGGATGAATGAGCAGTTCTTC
TRBV11-2	TRBJ2-7	14	NA	TRBD1	CASSLGGGIYEQYF	TGTGCCAGCAGCTTAGGAGGGGGCATCTACGAGCAGTACTTC
TRBV4-2	TRBJ2-5	17	NA	TRBD2	CASSHPASGVGSETQYF	TGTGCCAGCAGCCACCCAGCTAGCGGGGTCGGTTCGGAGACCCAGTACTTC
TRBV7-9	TRBJ2-1	12	NA	NA	CASSHTGDEQFF	TGTGCCAGCAGCCACACGGGGGATGAGCAGTTCTTC
TRBV19	TRBJ1-1	13	NA	NA	CASSRQRLTEAFF	TGTGCCAGTAGTCGACAGAGGCTCACTGAAGCTTTCTTT
TRBV14	TRBJ2-3	13	NA	NA	CASRAHDTDTQYF	TGTGCCAGCAGGGCACACGACACAGATACGCAGTATTTT
TRBV21-1	TRBJ1-1	16	NA	NA	CASGTGRGGLSTEAFF	TGTGCCAGCGGCACGGGGAGGGGTGGGTTGAGCACTGAAGCTTTCTTT
TRBV5-1	TRBJ2-3	13	NA	NA	CASRTDLTDTQYF	TGCGCCAGCAGGACAGATTTAACAGATACGCAGTATTTT
TRBV30	TRBJ1-5	16	few	NA	CAWSVQGHYSNQPQHF	TGTGCCTGGAGTGTACAGGGCCACTATAGCAATCAGCCCCAGCATTTT
TRBV2	TRBJ1-3	15	NA	NA	CASSDRGNSGNTIYF	TGTGCCAGCAGTGACAGGGGCAACTCTGGAAACACCATATATTTT
TRBV7-9	TRBJ1-3	16	NA	NA	CASSPLAGGTGNTIYF	TGTGCCAGCAGCCCCCTTGCCGGGGGGACGGGAAACACCATATATTTT
TRBV19	TRBJ2-7	13	once	NA	CASSRGFIYEQYF	TGTGCCAGTAGTAGGGGCTTTATATACGAGCAGTACTTC
TRBV9	TRBJ2-3	16	NA	NA	CASSVGIATSTDTQYF	TGTGCCAGCAGCGTAGGTATAGCGACTAGCACAGATACGCAGTATTTT
TRBV5-1	TRBJ1-2	17	NA	TRBD1	CASSLWDRGLANYGYTF	TGCGCCAGCAGCTTGTGGGACAGGGGGTTAGCTAACTATGGCTACACCTTC
TRBV7-8	TRBJ2-2	15	NA	TRBD1	CASSSRDRATGELFF	TGTGCCAGCAGCTCACGGGACAGGGCGACCGGGGAGCTGTTTTTT
TRBV7-6	TRBJ2-3	18	NA	TRBD2	CASSPTSGSRHVADTQYF	TGTGCCAGCAGCCCCACTAGCGGGAGCCGGCATGTAGCAGATACGCAGTATTTT
TRBV6-6	TRBJ2-1	16	NA	NA	CASSPLAKSSYNEQFF	TGTGCCAGCAGTCCTTTAGCGAAGAGCTCCTACAATGAGCAGTTCTTC
TRBV29-1	TRBJ1-2	12	NA	NA	CSAFLPDYGYTF	TGCAGCGCCTTCTTACCGGACTATGGCTACACCTTC